The T cell receptor beta chain under discussion was sequenced for a study of identical twins. Findings and caveats of the study: Part of the zero-insertion signal could reflect confounding by invariant MAIT and iNKT cells.

The authors used template switching to add a universal primer site and gave cDNA unique molecular identifiers. TCRdb reprocessed the 5' RACE reads via MiXCR and lists one record per CDR3 protein. The sample has about 690,000 distinct CDR3 sequences, 21% seen once; the top ten hold about 4.3%. This clonotype has only a few counts. Its cognate antigen is unknown. The same sample was also used in a study of T cells expressing NK-cell markers. This second report adds: The study drew TCR beta repertoires from sorted CD3+CD56+NKG2C+, CD3+CD56+NKG2C- and CD3+CD56-NKG2C+ T cells. Topping the CD3+CD56-NKG2C+ fraction as well were these clonotypes, in a handful of donors.

What was sequenced was PBMCs. This clonotype originated in a woman in her late teens or twenties in good health.

CDR3: CSAPGTASSGANVLTF. In nucleotides, the CDR3 is TGCAGTGCTCCCGGGACAGCTAGCTCTGGGGCCAACGTCCTGACTTTC. This chain joins TRBV20-1 and TRBJ2-6; 7 bases fit TRBD1. Trimming at V came to 5 bases and at J to 0 bases, leaving 7 bases not matched to a gene. Per the germline V gene, CDR1 is DFQATT and CDR2 is SNEGSKA (reference sequence). The CDR3 spans 16 residues.